These T cell receptor beta chains were read from a single sample in a study of neoadjuvant anti-PD-1 for oral cavity cancer. The table came from immunoSEQ multiplex PCR; TCRdb's copy has only in-frame clones and leaves some out. The table records some 66,000 clones, around 83% of them present only once. The sequencing used PBMCs, collected before nivolumab (anti-PD-1) treatment. These TCRs come from a person between 35 and 79 years old with oral cavity squamous cell carcinoma. The CDR3 runs from the conserved cysteine through the conserved F or W. D genes are given only for firm matches. Not all rows give a size; the values are once, few, many and, for expanded clones, a class.

j_gene: TRBJ2-7
v_gene: TRBV7-2
d_gene: .
abundance: .
CDR3nt: TGTGCCAGCAGCCTTAACAGGGTTCGCTACGAGCAGTACTTC
CDR3aa: CASSLNRVRYEQYF

j_gene: TRBJ2-1
v_gene: TRBV7-3
d_gene: TRBD2
abundance: few
CDR3nt: TGTGCCAGCAGCGTCCAGACTAGCGGTGAGCAGTTCTTC
CDR3aa: CASSVQTSGEQFF

j_gene: TRBJ2-7
v_gene: TRBV19
d_gene: .
abundance: .
CDR3nt: TGTGCCAGTAGTATTTCAGGGTCTTTAGCCTACGAGCAGTACTTC
CDR3aa: CASSISGSLAYEQYF

j_gene: TRBJ1-3
v_gene: TRBV30
d_gene: .
abundance: .
CDR3nt: TGTGCCTCCGATGCGGGGATCTCTGGAAACACCATATATTTT
CDR3aa: CASDAGISGNTIYF

j_gene: TRBJ2-2
v_gene: TRBV5-6
d_gene: .
abundance: few
CDR3nt: TGTGCCACCCAGTCGGTTAACACCGGGGAGCTGTTTTTT
CDR3aa: CATQSVNTGELFF

j_gene: TRBJ2-5
v_gene: TRBV5-6
d_gene: .
abundance: once
CDR3nt: TGTGCCAGCAGCCCCCCAGCGGTTCGGGAGACCCAGTACTTC
CDR3aa: CASSPPAVRETQYF

j_gene: TRBJ2-7
v_gene: TRBV9
d_gene: .
abundance: .
CDR3nt: TGTGCCAGCAGCGTAGCGAGCGGAGTCTACGAGCAGTACTTC
CDR3aa: CASSVASGVYEQYF

j_gene: TRBJ1-1
v_gene: TRBV7-2
d_gene: TRBD1
abundance: .
CDR3nt: TGTGCCAGCAGCTTCACCGGGACAGGGGTCTTAATAGCGTTCTTT
CDR3aa: CASSFTGTGVLIAFF

j_gene: TRBJ1-5
v_gene: TRBV4-1
d_gene: .
abundance: .
CDR3nt: TGCGCCAGCAGCGCATACGAACAGGGATGGAATCAGCCCCAGCATTTT
CDR3aa: CASSAYEQGWNQPQHF

j_gene: TRBJ2-1
v_gene: TRBV5-8
d_gene: .
abundance: .
CDR3nt: TGTGCCAGCAGCCCAGCCGGCTACAATGAGCAGTTCTTC
CDR3aa: CASSPAGYNEQFF

j_gene: TRBJ1-1
v_gene: TRBV19
d_gene: TRBD1
abundance: few
CDR3nt: TGTGCCAGTCGATTCGGACGAGGGACAGACTTTATGAACACTGAAGCTTTCTTT
CDR3aa: CASRFGRGTDFMNTEAFF

j_gene: TRBJ2-1
v_gene: TRBV15
d_gene: TRBD2
abundance: .
CDR3nt: TGTGCCACCAGCACGGAAGCGGGACCCACCCCTTATGAGCAGTTCTTC
CDR3aa: CATSTEAGPTPYEQFF

j_gene: TRBJ2-1
v_gene: TRBV15
d_gene: .
abundance: .
CDR3nt: TGTGCCACCAGCAGAGATCTACTATATTCCTACAATGAGCAGTTCTTC
CDR3aa: CATSRDLLYSYNEQFF

j_gene: TRBJ2-1
v_gene: TRBV6-1
d_gene: TRBD1
abundance: .
CDR3nt: TGTGCCAGCAGTGAAACCGGGACAGGGGGCAATGAGCAGTTCTTC
CDR3aa: CASSETGTGGNEQFF

j_gene: TRBJ2-3
v_gene: TRBV6-4
d_gene: .
abundance: .
CDR3nt: TGTGCCAGCAGTGACCTAGCGACGAGCACAGATACGCAGTATTTT
CDR3aa: CASSDLATSTDTQYF

j_gene: TRBJ1-2
v_gene: TRBV5-1
d_gene: TRBD1
abundance: .
CDR3nt: TGCGCCAGCACCTCGGGACAGACTCCCTATGGCTACACCTTC
CDR3aa: CASTSGQTPYGYTF

j_gene: TRBJ2-1
v_gene: TRBV30
d_gene: .
abundance: .
CDR3nt: TGTGCCCTGGGGGCCGCTTACAATGAGCAGTTCTTC
CDR3aa: CALGAAYNEQFF

j_gene: TRBJ1-3
v_gene: TRBV29-1
d_gene: .
abundance: .
CDR3nt: TGCAGCGTTGGCGGCAGGGGAAACACCATATATTTT
CDR3aa: CSVGGRGNTIYF

j_gene: TRBJ1-5
v_gene: TRBV6-5
d_gene: .
abundance: .
CDR3nt: TGTGCCAGCAGTTCGCAACAGGGTGGGCAGCCCCAGCATTTT
CDR3aa: CASSSQQGGQPQHF

j_gene: TRBJ1-5
v_gene: TRBV6-6
d_gene: .
abundance: .
CDR3nt: TGTGCCAGCAGTTACTCAGTAAATAATCAGCCCCAGCATTTT
CDR3aa: CASSYSVNNQPQHF

j_gene: TRBJ1-6
v_gene: TRBV7-3
d_gene: .
abundance: .
CDR3nt: TGTGCCAGCAGCTTAAGGCCTCAGGGTAATTCACCCCTCCACTTT
CDR3aa: CASSLRPQGNSPLHF

j_gene: TRBJ1-1
v_gene: TRBV6-5
d_gene: .
abundance: .
CDR3nt: TGTGCCAGCAGGAAGGGGGGGAACACTGAAGCTTTCTTT
CDR3aa: CASRKGGNTEAFF

j_gene: TRBJ1-2
v_gene: TRBV2
d_gene: .
abundance: once
CDR3nt: TGTGCCAGCAGTGTGAACTCCAGGGAGGGCTACACCTTC
CDR3aa: CASSVNSREGYTF

j_gene: TRBJ1-6
v_gene: TRBV5-1
d_gene: TRBD1
abundance: few
CDR3nt: TGCGCCAGCCGAAGACAGGGCAATTCACCCCTCCACTTT
CDR3aa: CASRRQGNSPLHF

j_gene: TRBJ2-4
v_gene: TRBV6-1
d_gene: .
abundance: .
CDR3nt: TGTGCCAGCAGAAAGGATCCGGGACCTAAAAACATTCAGTACTTC
CDR3aa: CASRKDPGPKNIQYF

j_gene: TRBJ2-7
v_gene: TRBV19
d_gene: TRBD1
abundance: .
CDR3nt: TGTGCCAGTAGTTTAAACCCGGGACAGGGGTACGAGCAGTACTTC
CDR3aa: CASSLNPGQGYEQYF

j_gene: TRBJ2-2
v_gene: TRBV2
d_gene: .
abundance: .
CDR3nt: TGTGCCAGCAGTGATATTGGTTCGAACACCGGGGAGCTGTTTTTT
CDR3aa: CASSDIGSNTGELFF

j_gene: TRBJ1-2
v_gene: TRBV7-8
d_gene: .
abundance: .
CDR3nt: TGTGCCAGCAGCCCCATTGGGTCAGGGTATGGCTACACCTTC
CDR3aa: CASSPIGSGYGYTF

j_gene: TRBJ2-1
v_gene: TRBV6-6
d_gene: .
abundance: .
CDR3nt: TGTGCCAGCAGCCCCCCGGGTTTGGGGAATGAGCAGTTCTTC
CDR3aa: CASSPPGLGNEQFF

j_gene: TRBJ2-7
v_gene: TRBV19
d_gene: TRBD1
abundance: once
CDR3nt: TGTGCCAGTAGTATGGCAGGGGGATCCTACGAGCAGTACTTC
CDR3aa: CASSMAGGSYEQYF

j_gene: TRBJ1-1
v_gene: TRBV5-1
d_gene: .
abundance: .
CDR3nt: TGCGCCAGCAGCTTGGCGTGGGGAGGTCCTGAAGCTTTCTTT
CDR3aa: CASSLAWGGPEAFF

j_gene: TRBJ2-5
v_gene: TRBV10-3
d_gene: .
abundance: .
CDR3nt: TGTGCCATCAGAGAGACCCAGTACTTC
CDR3aa: CAIRETQYF